Shown below are 29 T cell receptor beta chains from a single sample sequenced in a study of blood T cells in healthy people across ages. A second about 6 to 12 cycle PCR used barcoded and J-beta primers. One entry per CDR3 protein results from TCRdb running MiXCR on the 5' RACE reads. Counted here are roughly 1,100,000 distinct CDR3 sequences, almost 25% occurring once; the ten biggest clones make up approximately 0.79%. These data were also reused for a study on T cells of mothers and their children.

Sequencing was carried out using blood. These TCRs come from a girl aged 2-9 years in good health.

The rearrangement links TRBV28 to TRBJ2-5, with D perhaps TRBD1 (6 bases). With 6 bases removed from V and 3 bases from J, the gap between germline ends came to 17 bases. The germline CDR1 and CDR2 sequences are MDHEN and SYDVKM. The CDR3 has 15 amino acids. CDR3 DNA: TGTGCCAGCAGCCAAGGGACACCTCTGGAAGAGACCCAGTACTTC. It encodes CASSQGTPLEETQYF. Full variable domain (outside the CDR3, taken from reference TRBV28 and TRBJ2-5): DVKVTQSSRYLVKRTGEKVFLECVQDMDHENMFWYRQDPGLGLRLIYFSYDVKMKEKGDIPEGYSVSREKKERFSLILESASTNQTSMYLCASSQGTPLEETQYFGPGTRLLVL.

The chain combines TRBV5-6 with TRBJ1-4, with D uncertain. V dropped 0 bases and J dropped 6 bases, with 12 bases sitting between them. The CDR3 consists of 15 residues. Germline V gene lookup returns CDR1 SGHDT and CDR2 YYEEEE. CDR3 residues: CASSLGRVLDEKLFF. The CDR3 DNA sequence: TGTGCCAGCAGCTTGGGCCGGGTTTTAGATGAAAAACTGTTTTTT.

This clonotype was counted only a few times. The rearrangement links TRBV6-2 or TRBV6-3 to TRBJ1-2; D may be TRBD1 (5 bases). Deletions cut 4 bases from V and 4 bases from J, with 13 bases between. From germline, CDR1 is MNHEY and CDR2 SVGEGT. There are 14 residues in the CDR3. CDR3 loop: CASSSEDNPYGYTF. The CDR3 coding sequence is TGTGCCAGCAGTTCCGAGGACAATCCCTATGGCTACACCTTC.

This clonotype was seen a handful of times. The rearrangement joins TRBV15 to TRBJ2-5; no definite D call. The CDR3 consists of 13 residues. Germline V gene lookup returns CDR1 LNHNV and CDR2 YYDKDF (reference sequence). V lost 5 bases and J 5 bases, leaving 12 bases between the germline ends. This CDR3 is CATSLRKAETQYF. The CDR3 DNA reads TGTGCCACCAGCCTAAGGAAAGCGGAGACCCAGTACTTC.

This clonotype was observed a few times. The chain employs TRBV12-3 or TRBV12-4 and TRBJ2-1; D remains unclear. V lost 0 bases, J lost 5 bases, and 5 bases lay in between. CDR3 length: 13 amino acids. The CDR3 loop is CASSLAKNNEQFF. For the CDR3, the DNA is TGTGCCAGCAGTTTAGCGAAAAACAATGAGCAGTTCTTC.

This rearrangement joins TRBV12-3 or TRBV12-4 to TRBJ2-2; unclear D gene. The V gene lost 6 bases and the J gene lost 8 bases, with 7 bases spanning the gap. This CDR3 contains 11 residues. The CDR3 bases are TGTGCCAGCAGCCGAGTGGGGGAGCTGTTTTTT. It yields the protein CASSRVGELFF.

This clonotype was observed a handful of times. V gene TRBV11-2 combines with J gene TRBJ2-1; no clear D. Germline V gene data show CDR1 as SGHAT and CDR2 as FQNNGV. This CDR3 contains 16 residues. V shed 1 base and J shed 1 base, with 11 bases lying between them. In DNA form, the CDR3 reads TGTGCCAGCAGCTTAGCGACTGGAGTTTCCTACAATGAGCAGTTCTTC. Translated, it gives CASSLATGVSYNEQFF.

There are a few counts of this clonotype. The chain has TRBV28 and TRBJ2-5; the match to TRBD2 covers 8 bases. Trimming at V came to 5 bases and at J to 5 bases, leaving 16 bases not matched to a gene. Germline-derived CDR1 and CDR2 are MDHEN and SYDVKM. The CDR3 covers 17 residues. The CDR3 nucleotides are TGTGCCAGCAGTCACACCTGGGGGACTAGGAGGGGGGAGACCCAGTACTTC. Translated: CASSHTWGTRRGETQYF.

The J gene is TRBJ1-1, the V gene TRBV29-1; D gene ambiguous. Trimming pared 6 bases from V and 6 bases from J, leaving 14 bases between. CDR3 size: 12 residues. Germline CDR1 is SQVTM and CDR2 is ANQGSEA. The CDR3 DNA follows: TGCAGCGTGGACGGGTTAGAGGCTGAAGCTTTCTTT. Its translation: CSVDGLEAEAFF.

This clonotype was recorded many times. CDR3 loop: CASSPTGGPQETQYF. CDR3 coding DNA: TGTGCCAGCAGCCCTACGGGGGGACCACAAGAGACCCAGTACTTC. The rearrangement uses TRBV7-2 and TRBJ2-5, with TRBD2 identical over 7 bases. Per the germline V gene, CDR1 is SGHTA and CDR2 is FQGNSA. CDR3 size: 15 residues. The J segment lost 2 bases and the V segment lost 5 bases, leaving 8 bases of the junction unmatched.

This clonotype was seen only once. V gene TRBV20-1 combines with J gene TRBJ2-7; the D is unclear. The CDR3 loop spans 13 amino acids. Germline V gene data show CDR1 as DFQATT and CDR2 as SNEGSKA (reference sequence). Trimming took 5 bases from V and 6 from J, leaving 17 bases between them. CDR3 sequence (DNA): TGCAGTGCTCACAGCGTTCGTGGAAGCGAGCAGTACTTC. Protein: CSAHSVRGSEQYF.

Ten or more counts support this clonotype. V is TRBV6-1 and J is TRBJ2-1, with 9 bases identical to TRBD1. Matching the DNA end better, TRBJ2-7 makes the J call doubtful. The CDR3 is made up of 14 amino acids. Germline assignment: CDR1 MNHNS and CDR2 SASEGT. The CDR3 DNA reads as TGTGCCAGCAGTGCCTGGGACAGGGTAAACGAGCAGTACTTC. Protein sequence: CASSAWDRVNEQYF.

This chain links TRBV7-3 with TRBJ2-5, with TRBD2 matching 8 bases. In germline, CDR1 is SGHTA, CDR2 FQGTGA. This CDR3 region has 14 residues. V lost 5 bases to trimming and J lost 5 bases; unmatched junction nucleotides: 7. This CDR3 reads CASSQGASGETQYF. The CDR3 nucleotides read TGTGCCAGCAGCCAAGGGGCTAGCGGGGAGACCCAGTACTTC.

The rearrangement uses TRBV6-5 and TRBJ2-5; the match to TRBD1 covers 10 bases. The end of the DNA aligns better with TRBJ2-7, so the J call may be wrong. The CDR3 runs to 16 residues. Germline CDR1 is MNHEY and CDR2 is SVGAGI. CDR3 DNA sequence: TGTGCCAGCAGTTACTCGAGACAGGGGGCCATCTACGAGCAGTACTTC. Amino acid sequence: CASSYSRQGAIYEQYF.

In its sample, this clonotype was seen many times. This rearrangement joins TRBV7-2 to TRBJ2-1; D is unresolved. The V gene's germline CDR1 is SGHTA and CDR2 FQGNSA. The length of the CDR3 is 15 residues. Trimming took off 1 base at V and 4 bases at J, with 11 bases between the two ends. The CDR3 loop reads CASSLGGSAYNEQFF. Written as DNA, the CDR3 is TGTGCCAGCAGCTTAGGTGGCTCAGCGTACAATGAGCAGTTCTTC.

This chain connects TRBV7-8 to TRBJ1-3; D not certain. CDR3 length equals 14 residues. The germline CDR1 and CDR2 sequences are SGHVS and FQNEAQ. The V gene lost 5 bases and the J gene lost 3 bases, with 11 bases spanning the gap. The CDR3 spells CASSPSGVGNTIYF. CDR3 DNA sequence: TGTGCCAGCAGCCCCTCAGGTGTTGGAAACACCATATATTTT.

This clonotype has just a few counts. The genes are TRBV29-1 and TRBJ1-2, with a possible D match to TRBD1 (5 bases). Germline V gene lookup returns CDR1 SQVTM and CDR2 ANQGSEA. The CDR3 sequence is 12 residues long. Trimming stripped 8 bases from V and 4 bases from J, with 14 bases between. CDR3 bases: TGCAGCTCGACAGATTCCTCCTATGGCTACACCTTC. Its translation: CSSTDSSYGYTF.

This clonotype was seen a few times. The rearrangement links TRBV29-1 to TRBJ2-7; 8 bases match TRBD1. The CDR3 has 11 amino acids. CDR1 SQVTM and CDR2 ANQGSEA come from the germline V gene. Trimming cost V 7 bases and J 7 bases; bases outside gene matches: 6. The CDR3 coding sequence is TGCAGCGCCGACAGGGGTTGGGAGCAGTACTTC. The encoded protein is CSADRGWEQYF.

The chain combines TRBV11-1 with TRBJ2-4, with 7 bases identical to TRBD1. The germline V gene encodes CDR1 SGHAT and CDR2 FQDESV (reference sequence). V lost 5 bases and J lost 12; bases outside the gene matches: 7. The CDR3 is 12 residues long. CDR3 loop: CASSPDRATQYF. The CDR3 DNA is TGTGCCAGCAGCCCCGACAGGGCCACTCAGTACTTC.

This clonotype occurred a few times. The chain recombines TRBV29-1 with TRBJ2-1, with D uncertain. Per the germline V gene, CDR1 is SQVTM and CDR2 is ANQGSEA. This CDR3 is 11 amino acids long. The CDR3 DNA is TGCACCATAATTAGAAGGGATGAGCAGTTCTTC. Its translation is CTIIRRDEQFF.

This clonotype was found a few times. The rearrangement joins TRBV5-1 to TRBJ1-4; 7 nucleotides agree with TRBD1. J lost 12 bases, V lost 0 bases, and 8 bases had no gene match. The CDR3 contains 14 residues. Germline V gives CDR1 SGHRS, CDR2 YFSETQ. For the CDR3, the DNA is TGCGCCAGCAGCTTGGGGGAAGGACAGGACGAACTGTTTTTT. It translates to CASSLGEGQDELFF.

This rearrangement joins TRBV7-9 to TRBJ2-7; D gene uncertain. The CDR3 is made up of 14 amino acids. V lost 1 base to trimming and J lost 3 bases, with 10 bases between them. Germline V CDR1 and CDR2: SEHNR, FQNEAQ (reference sequence). The chain's CDR3 is CASSLESAIYEQYF. The CDR3 DNA is TGTGCCAGCAGCTTAGAGTCGGCTATCTACGAGCAGTACTTC. Full variable domain (missing parts from reference TRBV7-9 and TRBJ2-7): DTGVSQNPRHKITKRGQNVTFRCDPISEHNRLYWYRQTLGQGPEFLTYFQNEAQLEKSRLLSDRFSAERPKGSFSTLEIQRTEQGDSAMYLCASSLESAIYEQYFGPGTRLTVT.

J is TRBJ1-1 and V is TRBV5-1, with D possibly TRBD1 on 5 matching bases. Germline V gene data show CDR1 as SGHRS and CDR2 as YFSETQ. The V end lost 1 base, the J end lost 11 bases, and 18 bases lay between the germline ends. The CDR3 sequence is 14 residues long. The CDR3 is CASSLSGPGGKAFF. The CDR3 DNA reads as TGCGCCAGCAGCTTGAGCGGCCCTGGGGGTAAGGCTTTCTTT. The variable domain in full, completed from reference TRBV5-1 and TRBJ1-1, reads KAGVTQTPRYLIKTRGQQVTLSCSPISGHRSVSWYQQTPGQGLQFLFEYFSETQRNKGNFPGRFSGRQFSNSRSEMNVSTLELGDSALYLCASSLSGPGGKAFFGQGTRLTVV.

This chain connects TRBV29-1 to TRBJ2-7; D could derive from TRBD1 or TRBD2 (5 bases each). CDR3 size: 14 residues. The V end lost 5 bases, the J end lost 4 bases, and 18 bases lay between the germline ends. In germline, CDR1 is SQVTM, CDR2 ANQGSEA. The CDR3 loop reads CSVYGTEDPYEQYF. The CDR3 DNA is TGCAGCGTTTACGGGACCGAGGACCCTTACGAGCAGTACTTC.

In its sample, this clonotype was seen a few times. This chain links TRBV4-3 with TRBJ1-1; D is uncertain. The CDR3 is 15 amino acids. Per germline, CDR1 LGHNA and CDR2 YSLEER. Trimming shortened V by 0 bases and J by 3 bases, and 11 bases separated the two germline ends. In nucleotides, the CDR3 is TGCGCCAGCAGCCAAGACGTTCCCGGGGACACTGAAGCTTTCTTT. This encodes CASSQDVPGDTEAFF.

This clonotype was seen a single time. CDR3 protein: CASSPTGRGYEQYF. CDR3 sequence (DNA): TGTGCCAGCAGCCCCACGGGGAGGGGCTACGAGCAGTACTTC. The rearrangement links TRBV9 to TRBJ2-7, with TRBD2 matching over 7 bases. CDR1 is SGDLS, CDR2 YYNGEE, per germline. V was pared by 4 bases and J by 3 bases, with 7 bases of the junction left unmatched. The CDR3 extends over 14 amino acids.

This clonotype showed up just a few times. The V and J genes are TRBV5-4 and TRBJ1-6, with a weak D call TRBD1 (5 bases). CDR1 is SGHNT and CDR2 is YYREEE in the germline V gene (reference sequence). This CDR3 contains 15 residues. Between the trimmed V and J ends, which lost 4 bases and 10 bases, there was a span of 18 bases. The CDR3 region is CASSAGLGIGSPLHF. The CDR3 DNA is TGTGCCAGCAGCGCGGGACTCGGAATCGGGTCACCCCTCCACTTT.

This clonotype came up a few times. The V gene is TRBV7-9, the J gene TRBJ2-5, with D perhaps matching TRBD1 (5 bases). Looked up from germline, CDR1 is SEHNR and CDR2 is FQNEAQ (reference sequence). V lost 10 bases and J 2 bases, leaving 11 bases between the germline ends. The CDR3 has 12 residues. The CDR3 region is CATGHLQETQYF. The CDR3 DNA reads as TGTGCCACCGGACATCTACAAGAGACCCAGTACTTC.

The rearrangement uses TRBV15 and TRBJ2-5; D is undetermined. This CDR3 has 13 residues. Between the trimmed V and J ends, which lost 3 bases and 5 bases, there was a span of 10 bases. Looked up from germline, CDR1 is LNHNV and CDR2 is YYDKDF (reference sequence). The CDR3 DNA is TGTGCCACCAGCAGGCTCGAGGTGGAGACCCAGTACTTC. Protein sequence: CATSRLEVETQYF. The variable domain in full, completed from reference TRBV15 and TRBJ2-5, reads DAMVIQNPRYQVTQFGKPVTLSCSQTLNHNVMYWYQQKSSQAPKLLFHYYDKDFNNEADTPDNFQSRRPNTSFCFLDIRSPGLGDTAMYLCATSRLEVETQYFGPGTRLLVL.